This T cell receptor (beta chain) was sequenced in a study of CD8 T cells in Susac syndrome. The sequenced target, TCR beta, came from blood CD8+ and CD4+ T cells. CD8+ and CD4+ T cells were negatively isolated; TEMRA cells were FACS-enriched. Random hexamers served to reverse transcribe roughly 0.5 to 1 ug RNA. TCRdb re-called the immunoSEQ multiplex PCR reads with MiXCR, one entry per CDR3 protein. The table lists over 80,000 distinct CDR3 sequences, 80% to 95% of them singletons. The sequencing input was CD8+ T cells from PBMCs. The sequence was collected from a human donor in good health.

The CDR3 spells CASSLFTGTTEAFF. CDR3 sequence (DNA): TGCGCCAGCAGCTTGTTCACAGGGACCACTGAAGCTTTCTTT. V is TRBV5-1 and J is TRBJ1-1, with D maybe TRBD1 (6 bases). The ends were cut back, 1 base at V and 4 bases at J, with 11 bases in the middle. CDR1 and CDR2 (germline): SGHRS, YFSETQ. This CDR3 spans 14 amino acids. The complete variable domain, with remaining parts taken from reference TRBV5-1 and TRBJ1-1, reads KAGVTQTPRYLIKTRGQQVTLSCSPISGHRSVSWYQQTPGQGLQFLFEYFSETQRNKGNFPGRFSGRQFSNSRSEMNVSTLELGDSALYLCASSLFTGTTEAFFGQGTRLTVV.